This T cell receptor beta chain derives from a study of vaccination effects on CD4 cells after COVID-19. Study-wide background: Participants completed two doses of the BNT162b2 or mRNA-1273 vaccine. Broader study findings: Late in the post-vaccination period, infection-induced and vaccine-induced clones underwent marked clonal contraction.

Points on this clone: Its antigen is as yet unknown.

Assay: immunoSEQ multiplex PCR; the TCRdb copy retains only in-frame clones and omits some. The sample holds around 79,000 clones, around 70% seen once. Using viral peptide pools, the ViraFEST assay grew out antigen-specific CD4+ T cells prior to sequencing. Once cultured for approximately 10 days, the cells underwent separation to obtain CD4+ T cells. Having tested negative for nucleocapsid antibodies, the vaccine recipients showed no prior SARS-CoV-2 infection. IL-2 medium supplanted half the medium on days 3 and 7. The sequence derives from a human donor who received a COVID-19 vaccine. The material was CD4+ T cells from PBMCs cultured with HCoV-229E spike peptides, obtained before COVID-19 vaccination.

In DNA form, the CDR3 reads TGTGCCAGCAGTGACCCTAGCGGGGGGACCTACGAGCAGTACGTC. The encoded protein is CASSDPSGGTYEQYV. The chain couples TRBV6-4 to TRBJ2-7, with 11 bases that match TRBD2. The CDR3 spans 15 residues. The ends lost 2 bases at V and 2 bases at J; junction bases unmatched: 2. Germline loops: CDR1 MRHNA, CDR2 SNTAGT.